This TCR beta chain is drawn from a study of shared T cell receptors in the human thymus. Some clones are missing from TCRdb's copy, which holds only in-frame ones; the method was immunoSEQ multiplex PCR. The sample lists 450,000 to 650,000 clones; approximately 80% were seen once. The V end lost 3 bases, the J end lost 0 bases, and 11 bases lay between the germline ends. The germline V gene has CDR1 WNHNN and CDR2 SYGVQD (reference sequence). This CDR3 is built from 15 residues. This same sample was also part of a study on human thymus T cells. Turning to that study: Repertoires from thymus and blood appeared to show biased V and J gene usage.

V and J are TRBV10-1 and TRBJ1-1; a possible D gene is TRBD1 (6 bases). This sequence originates from a boy in the first two years of life with a congenital heart defect. Sequenced input: thymocytes. DNA for the CDR3: TGCGCCAGCAGTGATTACAGGGAGATGAACACTGAAGCTTTCTTT. It is translated as CASSDYREMNTEAFF.